The 5 T cell receptor beta chains below all came from one sample that was sequenced in a study of beta chain features in type 1 diabetes. Every isolated RNA sample was fully reverse transcribed, so sequencing captured expressed TCRB transcripts. Generated by immunoSEQ multiplex PCR, the TCRdb table keeps only in-frame clones and is missing some. The sample lists 200,000 to 300,000 clones, roughly 13% occurring once. Sequenced material: naive CD4+ T cells from blood. The receptors derive from a middle-aged woman in good health.

In this sample, this clone turned up a few times. The chain links TRBV6-1 to TRBJ2-3; D may be TRBD2 (6 bases). The CDR3 length is 14 residues. Trimming stripped 4 bases from V and 4 bases from J, with 12 bases between. Germline V CDR1 and CDR2: MNHNS, SASEGT. The CDR3 region has the DNA TGTGCCAGCAGTGTTACTAGCCCTGCAGATACGCAGTATTTT. It specifies CASSVTSPADTQYF.

The sample holds a few counts of this clone. J is TRBJ1-4 and V is TRBV5-1; D is uncertain. Germline CDR1 SGHRS, CDR2 YFSETQ. The CDR3 spans 14 residues. V was shortened by 0 bases and J by 8 bases, with 11 bases between the two germline ends. The CDR3 spells CASSLEALGEKLFF. In DNA, the CDR3 is TGCGCCAGCAGCTTGGAGGCACTCGGGGAAAAACTGTTTTTT.

The chain uses TRBV2 and TRBJ1-2, with a weak D call TRBD1 (5 bases). This CDR3 is built from 12 residues. With 7 bases removed from V and 7 bases from J, the gap between germline ends came to 13 bases. CDR1 and CDR2 (germline): SNHLY, FYNNEI. The chain's CDR3 is CASTGGDGGYTF. CDR3 nucleotide sequence: TGTGCCAGCACCGGGGGGGACGGTGGCTACACCTTC.

For the CDR3, the DNA is TGTGCTAGTGGTTTGCGCGCCGCTTACAATGAGCAGTTCTTC. Translation gives CASGLRAAYNEQFF. V is TRBV12-5 and J is TRBJ2-1; D unresolved. The CDR3 extends over 14 amino acids. V lost 2 bases and J 4 bases, leaving 9 bases between the germline ends. Germline V gene sequence: CDR1 LGHNT, CDR2 FRNRAP.

The chain recombines TRBV10-2 with TRBJ1-2; unclear D gene. Germline CDR1 is WSHSY and CDR2 is SAAADI. The CDR3 contains 13 residues. Trimming pared 2 bases from V and 4 bases from J, leaving 8 bases between. The CDR3 sequence: CASSEAGTYGYTF. As DNA, the CDR3 is TGCGCCAGCAGTGAGGCGGGCACCTATGGCTACACCTTC.